The sequence of this T cell receptor beta chain was determined in a study of sequential checkpoint blockade in melanoma. Turning to the study itself: DNA from about a hundred pretreatment tumor samples underwent TCRβ immunosequencing. About two dozen patients had matched tumor biopsies before treatment and at week 13 after nivolumab or ipilimumab alone.

Treatment defined: randomized to nivolumab then ipilimumab (arm A) or the reverse (arm B). This clone was seen only a few times. This CDR3 has 15 residues. After removal of 6 bases from V and 8 bases from J, the junction contained 12 bases not matched to a gene. Germline V gene lookup returns CDR1 MNHGY and CDR2 SAAAGT. Only in-frame clones appear in the TCRdb table, and some are missing; sequencing was by immunoSEQ multiplex PCR. The sample lists about 9,300 clones, roughly 28% occurring once. The chain links TRBV6-8 to TRBJ1-2; TRBD1 matches at 10 bases. The receptor comes from a human donor with melanoma. This specimen consisted of tumor tissue (inferred from file names), obtained from a patient given nivolumab and ipilimumab in sequence. The CDR3 sequence is CASSLSPGTGAGYTF. The CDR3 region has the DNA TGTGCCAGCAGCCTCTCTCCCGGGACAGGGGCCGGCTACACCTTC.